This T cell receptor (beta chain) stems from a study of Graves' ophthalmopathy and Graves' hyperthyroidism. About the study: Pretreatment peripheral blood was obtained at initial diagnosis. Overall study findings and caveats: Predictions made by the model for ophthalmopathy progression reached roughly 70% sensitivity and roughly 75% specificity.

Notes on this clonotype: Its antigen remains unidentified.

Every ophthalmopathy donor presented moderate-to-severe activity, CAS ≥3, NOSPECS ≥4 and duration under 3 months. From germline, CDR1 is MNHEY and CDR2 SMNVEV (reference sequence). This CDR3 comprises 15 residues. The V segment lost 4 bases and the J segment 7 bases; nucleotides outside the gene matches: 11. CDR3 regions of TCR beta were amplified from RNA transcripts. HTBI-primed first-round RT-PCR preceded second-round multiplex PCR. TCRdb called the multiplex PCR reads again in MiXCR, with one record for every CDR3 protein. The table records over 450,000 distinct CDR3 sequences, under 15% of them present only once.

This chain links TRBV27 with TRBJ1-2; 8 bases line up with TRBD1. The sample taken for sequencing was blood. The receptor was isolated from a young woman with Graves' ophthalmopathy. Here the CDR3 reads CASSSFGQGTVGYTF. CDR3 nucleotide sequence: TGTGCCAGCAGTTCTTTCGGACAGGGCACGGTTGGCTACACCTTC.